This T cell receptor beta chain derives from a study of blood T cell repertoires in COVID-19. Across the whole study: Acute-phase and convalescent COVID-19 samples originated in the United States, Italy and Spain.

Patients in Seattle were enrolled during active infection, then followed longitudinally. Authors' methods: Researchers report that nucleated cell counts were estimated from reference gene primer amplification. Profiled with immunoSEQ multiplex PCR; TCRdb holds only in-frame clones, not every one. From that table come the V and J calls and clone size; the DNA was used to work out D and trimming. Of over 400,000 clones listed, 85% to 90% are singletons. With respect to this clone: Other DNA sequences in this specimen translate into the identical CDR3.

The sequence was obtained from a woman aged 45-60 years with COVID-19, enrolled during active disease. The sample consisted of peripheral blood.

Here the CDR3 DNA reads TGCGCCAGCAGCCCTGACCGGGACAGGGACTCCTACGAGCAGTACTTC. Its protein product is CASSPDRDRDSYEQYF. The V call is TRBV5-1, the J call TRBJ2-7; 9 nucleotides match TRBD1. V lost 4 bases and J lost 0; bases outside the gene matches: 8. The CDR3 loop spans 16 amino acids. In germline, CDR1 is SGHRS, CDR2 YFSETQ.